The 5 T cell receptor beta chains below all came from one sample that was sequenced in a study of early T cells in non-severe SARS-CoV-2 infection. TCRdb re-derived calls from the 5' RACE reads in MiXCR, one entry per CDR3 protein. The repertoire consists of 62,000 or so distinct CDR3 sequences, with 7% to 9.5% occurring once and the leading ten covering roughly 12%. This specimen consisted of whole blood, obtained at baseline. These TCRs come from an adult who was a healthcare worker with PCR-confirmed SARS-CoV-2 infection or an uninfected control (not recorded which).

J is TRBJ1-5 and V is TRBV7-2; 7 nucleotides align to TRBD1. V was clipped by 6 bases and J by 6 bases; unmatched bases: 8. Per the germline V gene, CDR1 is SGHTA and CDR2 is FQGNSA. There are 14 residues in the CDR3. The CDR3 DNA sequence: TGTGCCAGCAGTCTCACAGGGGAGGGTCAGCCCCAGCATTTT. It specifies CASSLTGEGQPQHF.

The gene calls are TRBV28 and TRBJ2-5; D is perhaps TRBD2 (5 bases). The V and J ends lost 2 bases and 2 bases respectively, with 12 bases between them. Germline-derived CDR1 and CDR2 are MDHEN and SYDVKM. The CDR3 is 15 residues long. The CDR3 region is CASSLREGYQETQYF. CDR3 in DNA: TGTGCCAGCAGTTTACGGGAAGGTTATCAAGAGACCCAGTACTTC.

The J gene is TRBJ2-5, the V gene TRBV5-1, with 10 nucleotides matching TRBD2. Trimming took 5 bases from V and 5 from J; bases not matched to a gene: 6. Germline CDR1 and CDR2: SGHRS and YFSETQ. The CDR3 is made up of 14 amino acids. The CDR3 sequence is CASRPSGSRETQYF. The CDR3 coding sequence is TGCGCCAGCAGACCTAGCGGGAGTAGGGAGACCCAGTACTTC.

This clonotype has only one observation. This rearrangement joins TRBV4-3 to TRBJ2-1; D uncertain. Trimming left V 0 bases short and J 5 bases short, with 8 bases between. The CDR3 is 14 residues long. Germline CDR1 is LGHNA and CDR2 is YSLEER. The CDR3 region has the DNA TGCGCCAGCAGCCAAGATGCCAGAGACAATGAGCAGTTCTTC. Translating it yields CASSQDARDNEQFF.

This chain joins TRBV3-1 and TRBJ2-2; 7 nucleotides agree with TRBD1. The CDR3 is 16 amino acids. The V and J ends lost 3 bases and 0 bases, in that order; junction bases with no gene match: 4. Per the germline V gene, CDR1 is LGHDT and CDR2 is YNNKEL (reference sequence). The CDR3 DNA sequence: TGTGCCAGCAGCCACCGAGACAGGGCGAACACCGGGGAGCTGTTTTTT. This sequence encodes CASSHRDRANTGELFF.